This T cell receptor (beta chain) was sequenced during a study of shared clonotypes between healthy human individuals. For the study at large: Each donor had three CD4 naive, three CD4 memory, two CD8 naive and one CD8 memory plate.

Positively selected for CCR7, the CD45RO-negative cells used as naive CD8 cells excluded terminally differentiated effector memory CD45RA+ cells. Study-level points and caveats: Sharing across several donors was seen in roughly 5% of naive CD4 clonotypes. Larger estimated richness was generally recorded for naive subsets relative to memory subsets.

When replicate PCRs were run on sorted subsets, they used 200 to 250 ng DNA, about 30,000 T cell genomes. Assay used: immunoSEQ multiplex PCR; TCRdb lists only in-frame clones, some missing. The sample contains about 2.1 million clones, around 95% of which appear only once. On this clone: Its antigen is unidentified.

The sample was naive CD8+ T cells from PBMCs. The receptor comes from a man younger than 30 in good health. Some clones in this sample may be carry-over from other donors' samples.

In DNA form, the CDR3 reads TGCGCCAGCAGCCAAACCCCGTCGGACGAGCAGTACTTC. This encodes CASSQTPSDEQYF. The chain joins TRBV4-3 to TRBJ2-7; D remains ambiguous. The CDR3 contains 13 residues. CDR1 and CDR2 from the germline V gene are LGHNA and YSLEER. Trimming took 2 bases from V and 5 from J, leaving 10 bases between them.